The TCR beta chain under discussion was sequenced for a study of blood T cell repertoires in COVID-19. Study information: The samples span acute and convalescent COVID-19 from the United States, Italy and Spain. T cells, B-cell-depleted T cells, or PBMCs supplied cDNA or gDNA.

Per the study methods: How many nucleated cells were present was estimated from reference gene primer amplification. The data were produced by immunoSEQ multiplex PCR, yet TCRdb's version contains in-frame clones alone and is incomplete. Clone size and V and J calls were adopted from that table, with D and trimming inferred from the DNA. The data contain some 200,000 clones, 86% of them seen just once; the ten biggest clones take up 4.5% to 7.5%. CDR1 and CDR2 from the germline V gene are LGHDT and YNNKEL (reference sequence). J lost 2 bases, V lost 3 bases, and 6 bases had no gene match. The CDR3 is made up of 16 amino acids.

The TCR was taken from an older man with acute or convalescent COVID-19. The gene calls are TRBV3-1 (or the pseudogene TRBV3-2) and TRBJ2-1, with 8 bases fitting TRBD2. The sequencing input was peripheral blood. CDR3 residues: CASSQTGTSPYNEQFF. CDR3 bases: TGTGCCAGCAGCCAGACCGGGACTAGTCCCTACAATGAGCAGTTCTTC.